The 28 T cell receptor beta chains listed next were all sequenced from one sample in a study of T cells in Graves' hyperthyroidism and ophthalmopathy. Amplified TCR beta CDR3 regions derived from RNA transcripts. When the TCR CDR3 underwent first-round RT-PCR, the HTBI primer set was used. TCRdb independently ran MiXCR on the multiplex PCR reads; one entry per CDR3 protein. Of around 400,000 distinct CDR3 sequences in the sample, around 16% were seen once. Sequenced sample: blood. The receptors stem from a young woman with Graves' hyperthyroidism that later progressed to Graves' ophthalmopathy.

This clonotype was found many times. V gene TRBV7-6 combines with J gene TRBJ2-7; perhaps D is TRBD1 or TRBD2 (5 bases each). CDR1 is SGHVS and CDR2 is FNYEAQ in the germline V gene. The CDR3 extends over 14 amino acids. Trimming cost V 1 base and J 2 bases, with 9 bases left between them. The CDR3 protein is CASSLGGTAYEQYF. The CDR3 DNA sequence: TGTGCCAGCAGCTTAGGGGGGACGGCCTACGAGCAGTACTTC.

The V and J genes are TRBV12-3 or TRBV12-4 and TRBJ2-1; D remains ambiguous. The length of the CDR3 is 11 residues. Trimming cost V 3 bases and J 13 bases, with 10 bases left between them. CDR3 sequence: CASSFQDHQFF. DNA for the CDR3: TGTGCCAGCAGTTTTCAGGACCATCAGTTCTTC.

This clonotype was counted at least ten times. The chain carries TRBV29-1 and TRBJ2-7, with 8 bases aligning to TRBD1. This CDR3 has 15 residues. Germline CDR1 and CDR2: SQVTM and ANQGSEA. The V and J ends lost 0 bases and 6 bases, in that order; junction bases with no gene match: 10. CDR3 nucleotides: TGCAGCGTTGAAGATCTGAGAAAGGGACAGGCCGAGCAGTACTTC. Protein product: CSVEDLRKGQAEQYF.

The chain has TRBV6-1 and TRBJ1-5, with 7 positions matching TRBD1. Germline V gene lookup returns CDR1 MNHNS and CDR2 SASEGT. This CDR3 is built from 16 residues. Trimming at V came to 5 bases and at J to 0 bases, leaving 7 bases not matched to a gene. CDR3 in amino acids: CASSWDSIFSNQPQHF. CDR3 DNA sequence: TGTGCCAGCAGTTGGGACAGTATTTTTAGCAATCAGCCCCAGCATTTT.

In this sample, this clonotype turned up many times. This sequence joins TRBV5-1 and TRBJ2-2; 8 bases fit TRBD2. CDR1 is SGHRS, CDR2 YFSETQ, per germline. J was trimmed by 8 bases and V by 4 bases; bases with no gene match: 4. The CDR3 is made up of 13 amino acids. The CDR3 here is CASSVSGNGELFF. In nucleotides, the CDR3 is TGCGCCAGCAGCGTTAGCGGGAATGGGGAGCTGTTTTTT.

This clonotype was observed at least ten times. The chain recombines TRBV7-2 with TRBJ2-1; D ambiguous. The CDR3 loop spans 14 amino acids. Germline-derived CDR1 and CDR2 are SGHTA and FQGNSA. V lost 1 base, J lost 3 bases, and 7 bases lay in between. The CDR3 DNA sequence: TGTGCCAGCAGCTTAGGAAGGCTCTACAATGAGCAGTTCTTC. Protein sequence: CASSLGRLYNEQFF.

This clonotype came up many times. This chain links TRBV7-2 with TRBJ1-6, with unresolved D. The CDR3 runs 16 residues. Germline CDR1 SGHTA, CDR2 FQGNSA. V lost 5 bases, J lost 5 bases, and 16 bases lay in between. The CDR3 region has the DNA TGTGCCAGCAGCCCCAGGACGGGCCAGCATAATTCACCCCTCCACTTT. This encodes CASSPRTGQHNSPLHF. Full variable domain (rest looked up from reference TRBV7-2 and TRBJ1-6): GAGVSQSPSNKVTEKGKDVELRCDPISGHTALYWYRQSLGQGLEFLIYFQGNSAPDKSGLPSDRFSAERTGGSVSTLTIQRTQQEDSAVYLCASSPRTGQHNSPLHFGNGTRLTVT.

There are a few counts of this clonotype. V usage is TRBV6-1 and J usage is TRBJ1-2; possibly TRBD1 for D (5 bases). CDR1 is MNHNS, CDR2 SASEGT, per germline. The CDR3 length is 15 residues. Trimming removed 8 bases from V and 6 bases from J, with 22 bases in between. The CDR3 region has the DNA TGTGCCAGCGGGGGTCTCGCGGGGGGGGAGAATGGCTACACCTTC. This sequence encodes CASGGLAGGENGYTF.

This clonotype was seen many times. V is TRBV2 and J is TRBJ2-3; possibly TRBD1 for D (6 bases). V was trimmed by 4 bases and J by 3 bases, leaving 17 bases between them. This CDR3 contains 16 residues. The V gene's germline CDR1 is SNHLY and CDR2 FYNNEI. In DNA form, the CDR3 reads TGTGCCAGCAGTGTACAGGGCAGGTTTTTGACAGATACGCAGTATTTT. It codes for CASSVQGRFLTDTQYF.

This clonotype was detected ten times or more. CDR3 region: CASTSRVVVASTDTQYF. The DNA for the CDR3 is TGTGCCAGCACCAGTAGGGTTGTGGTGGCTAGCACAGATACGCAGTATTTT. The V and J genes are TRBV7-9 and TRBJ2-3; D call uncertain. V was trimmed by 7 bases and J by 0 bases, leaving 20 bases between them. From germline, CDR1 is SEHNR and CDR2 FQNEAQ (reference sequence). The CDR3 is made up of 17 amino acids.

In its sample, this clonotype was seen many times. This sequence joins TRBV2 and TRBJ2-5; the match to TRBD2 covers 9 bases. The junction had 2 bases not matched to a gene; V was cut back by 7 bases and J by 5 bases. This CDR3 is 12 amino acids long. Germline assignment: CDR1 SNHLY and CDR2 FYNNEI. The CDR3 bases are TGTGCCAGCAAGCGGGGGGCGGAGACCCAGTACTTC. This sequence encodes CASKRGAETQYF. Combining the CDR3 with reference TRBV2 and TRBJ2-5 gives the whole variable domain EPEVTQTPSHQVTQMGQEVILRCVPISNHLYFYWYRQILGQKVEFLVSFYNNEISEKSEIFDDQFSVERPDGSNFTLKIRSTKLEDSAMYFCASKRGAETQYFGPGTRLLVL.

The table lists this clonotype with a few counts. This chain joins TRBV20-1 and TRBJ1-2; D unresolved. Germline assignment: CDR1 DFQATT and CDR2 SNEGSKA (reference sequence). The length of the CDR3 is 13 residues. The germline V and J ends were trimmed by 3 bases and 2 bases, with 10 bases remaining between them. Here the CDR3 DNA reads TGCAGTGCTAGTGACTTAAGGAACTATGGCTACACCTTC. Its translation: CSASDLRNYGYTF.

This clonotype has a count of ten or more. The chain couples TRBV6-2 or TRBV6-3 to TRBJ2-7, with 9 bases aligning to TRBD2. Germline loops: CDR1 MNHEY, CDR2 SVGEGT. V lost 6 bases, J lost 0 bases, and 6 bases stayed unmatched. CDR3 length equals 15 residues. Here the CDR3 DNA reads TGTGCCAGCAGCCACGGACTAGCGATCTCCTACGAGCAGTACTTC. Translating it yields CASSHGLAISYEQYF.

This clonotype showed up just a few times. This chain joins TRBV7-8 and TRBJ1-5; 11 bases match TRBD1. The V and J ends lost 5 bases and 5 bases, in that order; junction bases with no gene match: 8. The CDR3 has 16 residues. Germline V CDR1 and CDR2: SGHVS, FQNEAQ. In DNA form, the CDR3 reads TGTGCCAGCAGCAGAGTAGGACAGGGGGCCGATCAGCCCCAGCATTTT. This encodes CASSRVGQGADQPQHF.

This clonotype was recorded many times. The V and J genes are TRBV3-1 and TRBJ2-1; D unclear. This CDR3 has 13 amino acids. Trimming cost V 3 bases and J 4 bases, with 7 bases left between them. CDR1 and CDR2 from the germline V gene are LGHDT and YNNKEL (reference sequence). The CDR3 region is CASSQTRYNEQFF. Written as DNA, the CDR3 is TGTGCCAGCAGCCAGACCCGTTACAATGAGCAGTTCTTC.

There are a few counts of this clonotype. The chain is built from TRBV28 and TRBJ2-7, with unresolved D. The germline V gene has CDR1 MDHEN and CDR2 SYDVKM. Trimming removed 5 bases at V and 7 bases at J, with 15 bases between. The CDR3 spans 13 residues. CDR3 sequence: CASSLMGLEEQYF. CDR3 DNA sequence: TGTGCCAGCAGTCTTATGGGCTTAGAGGAGCAGTACTTC.

Notes on this clonotype: This may be a read error: a much more frequent sequence differs by one nucleotide. The gene calls are TRBV6-5 and TRBJ2-3; D is ambiguous. The CDR3 has 13 amino acids. V was shortened by 0 bases and J by 2 bases, with 3 bases between the two germline ends. CDR1 is MNHEY, CDR2 SVGAGI, per germline. CDR3 nucleotides: TGTGCCAGCAGTTACTCGACCACAGATACGCAGTATTTT. Its protein product is CASSYSTTDTQYF.

About this clonotype: Compared with germline, one end of the junction differs, possibly owing to a read error. The gene calls are TRBV28 and TRBJ1-4, with D unresolved. The germline V gene has CDR1 MDHEN and CDR2 SYDVKM. This CDR3 is 13 amino acids long. The CDR3: CAGSLRRNGKLFF. CDR3 coding DNA: TGTGCCGGCAGTTTAAGAAGAAATGGAAAACTGTTTTTT.

At least ten counts were recorded for this clonotype. The V gene is TRBV29-1, the J gene TRBJ2-3, with D uncertain. CDR3 size: 16 residues. Germline CDR1 and CDR2: SQVTM and ANQGSEA. V lost 0 bases and J 0 bases, leaving 13 bases between the germline ends. CDR3 nucleotide sequence: TGCAGCGTTGAAGATCGGTACAAGGGAAGCACAGATACGCAGTATTTT. This gives the protein CSVEDRYKGSTDTQYF.

This clonotype appeared many times. This sequence joins TRBV6-1 and TRBJ2-2; 12 bases fit TRBD2. Per the germline V gene, CDR1 is MNHNS and CDR2 is SASEGT. After removal of 7 bases from V and 6 bases from J, the junction contained 9 bases not matched to a gene. This CDR3 contains 16 residues. CDR3 sequence reads: CASNLAGGPSAGELFF. In DNA, the CDR3 is TGTGCCAGCAACCTAGCGGGAGGGCCTTCAGCCGGGGAGCTGTTTTTT.

This clonotype was observed at least ten times. This chain joins TRBV7-8 and TRBJ2-7; TRBD2 aligns across 7 bases. The CDR3 is 15 amino acids. Germline V gene sequence: CDR1 SGHVS, CDR2 FQNEAQ. Trimming took 5 bases from V and 1 from J; bases not matched to a gene: 8. CDR3 DNA: TGTGCCAGCAGCCTACGCCGGGACTATTCCTACGAGCAGTACTTC. Translating gives CASSLRRDYSYEQYF.

This clonotype was observed at least ten times. The chain combines TRBV6-1 with TRBJ1-1; tentatively, D is TRBD1 (6 bases). Germline V gene sequence: CDR1 MNHNS, CDR2 SASEGT. The CDR3 totals 15 residues. Trimming removed 2 bases at V and 1 base at J, with 11 bases between. The CDR3 DNA reads TGTGCCAGCAGTGAAACAGGGATTTCGAACACTGAAGCTTTCTTT. Protein product: CASSETGISNTEAFF.

V gene TRBV10-3 combines with J gene TRBJ2-1, with 11 bases that match TRBD2. The J segment lost 3 bases and the V segment lost 6 bases, leaving 4 bases of the junction unmatched. Germline CDR1 and CDR2: ENHRY and SYGVKD. CDR3 length equals 15 residues. The CDR3 protein is CAISWGLAVYNEQFF. CDR3 sequence (DNA): TGTGCCATCAGCTGGGGACTAGCGGTCTACAATGAGCAGTTCTTC.

The table lists this clonotype with many counts. The V gene is TRBV2, the J gene TRBJ2-1; the match to TRBD2 covers 7 bases. The junction had 13 bases not matched to a gene; V was cut back by 2 bases and J by 9 bases. The CDR3 is made up of 16 amino acids. Germline CDR1 is SNHLY and CDR2 is FYNNEI. DNA of the CDR3: TGTGCCAGCAGTGAATTAGGCGCGGGAGTAACAAGTGAGCAGTTCTTC. Its protein is CASSELGAGVTSEQFF. Supplemented by reference TRBV2 and TRBJ2-1, the full variable domain reads EPEVTQTPSHQVTQMGQEVILRCVPISNHLYFYWYRQILGQKVEFLVSFYNNEISEKSEIFDDQFSVERPDGSNFTLKIRSTKLEDSAMYFCASSELGAGVTSEQFFGPGTRLTVL.

This clonotype has a count of ten or more. The rearrangement uses TRBV6-1 and TRBJ1-5; 9 bases match TRBD1. CDR3 length: 17 residues. V was clipped by 1 base and J by 0 bases; unmatched bases: 4. Germline lookup yields CDR1 MNHNS and CDR2 SASEGT. The CDR3 is CASSEVGQGRSNQPQHF. In DNA, the CDR3 is TGTGCCAGCAGTGAAGTGGGACAGGGACGTAGCAATCAGCCCCAGCATTTT.

The chain employs TRBV4-1 and TRBJ2-7; unclear D gene. CDR1 and CDR2 (germline): MGHRA, YSYEKL. CDR3 length: 13 residues. V dropped 2 bases and J dropped 6 bases, with 11 bases sitting between them. CDR3 loop: CASSQYVKGEQYF. CDR3 in DNA: TGCGCCAGCAGCCAATACGTGAAGGGCGAGCAGTACTTC.

This clonotype was recorded many times. This chain joins TRBV20-1 and TRBJ2-7; D gene uncertain. From germline, CDR1 is DFQATT and CDR2 SNEGSKA (reference sequence). The CDR3 sequence is 11 residues long. The V end was cut by 6 bases, the J end by 2 bases, with 8 bases between. CDR3 sequence (DNA): TGCAGTGCCGCCCTCGCCTACGAGCAGTACTTC. It codes for CSAALAYEQYF.

This clonotype was observed at least ten times. J is TRBJ1-2 and V is TRBV6-5; 8 bases match TRBD1. Germline values: CDR1 MNHEY, CDR2 SVGAGI. With V trimmed by 2 bases and J by 4 bases, 6 bases remained unmatched. The CDR3 has 15 amino acids. The CDR3 loop is CASSYGQGAVYGYTF. In nucleotides, the CDR3 is TGTGCCAGCAGTTACGGGCAGGGGGCCGTCTATGGCTACACCTTC.